This TCR beta chain appears in the sequencing data of a study of blood T cell repertoires in COVID-19. Study-wide background: Sites across the United States, Italy and Spain contributed samples from acute and convalescent COVID-19. In each case, the material was cDNA or gDNA derived from T cells, B-cell-depleted T cells, or PBMCs.

Germline V CDR1 and CDR2: SSHAT, FNYEAQ (reference sequence). This CDR3 comprises 16 residues. A word on this clone: The junction and the germline gene differ at one end; a read error may be behind it.

Data came from immunoSEQ multiplex PCR; TCRdb stores just in-frame clones and leaves some out. The sample has 300,000 to 400,000 clones, 88% seen once. The rearrangement joins TRBV7-7 to TRBJ2-5; 13 bases line up with TRBD2. The receptor comes from a woman between 45 and 65 years old with active or convalescent COVID-19. Material: peripheral blood. CDR3 amino acids: CASSLLAGGPGETQYF. DNA of the CDR3: TGTGCTAGCAGCCTACTAGCGGGAGGGCCAGGAGAGACCCAGTACTTC.